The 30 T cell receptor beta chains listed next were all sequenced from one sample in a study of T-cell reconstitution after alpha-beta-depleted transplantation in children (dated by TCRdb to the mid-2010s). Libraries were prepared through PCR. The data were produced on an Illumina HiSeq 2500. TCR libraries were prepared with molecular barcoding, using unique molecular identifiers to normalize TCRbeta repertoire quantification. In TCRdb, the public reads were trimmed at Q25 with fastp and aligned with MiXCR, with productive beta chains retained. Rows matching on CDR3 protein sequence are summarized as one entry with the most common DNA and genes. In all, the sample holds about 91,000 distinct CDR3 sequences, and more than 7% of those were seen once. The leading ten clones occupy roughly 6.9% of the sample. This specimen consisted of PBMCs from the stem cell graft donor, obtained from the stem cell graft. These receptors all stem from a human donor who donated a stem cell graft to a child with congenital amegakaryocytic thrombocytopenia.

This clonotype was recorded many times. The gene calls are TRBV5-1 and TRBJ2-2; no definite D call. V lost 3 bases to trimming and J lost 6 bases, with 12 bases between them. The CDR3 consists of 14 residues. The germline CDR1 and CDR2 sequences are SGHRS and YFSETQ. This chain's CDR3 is CASSSGLHSGELFF. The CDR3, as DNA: TGCGCCAGCAGCTCAGGCCTCCATTCCGGGGAGCTGTTTTTT.

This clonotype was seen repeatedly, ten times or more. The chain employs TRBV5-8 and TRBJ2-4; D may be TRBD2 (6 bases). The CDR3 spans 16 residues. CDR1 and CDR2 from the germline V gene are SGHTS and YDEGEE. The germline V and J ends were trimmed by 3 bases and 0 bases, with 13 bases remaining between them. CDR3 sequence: CASSSGTGVAKNIQYF. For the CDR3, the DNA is TGTGCCAGCAGCTCGGGAACGGGGGTAGCCAAAAACATTCAGTACTTC. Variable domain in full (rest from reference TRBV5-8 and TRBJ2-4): EAGVTQSPTHLIKTRGQQATLRCSPISGHTSVYWYQQALGLGLQFLLWYDEGEERNRGNFPPRFSGRQFPNYSSELNVNALELEDSALYLCASSSGTGVAKNIQYFGAGTRLSVL.

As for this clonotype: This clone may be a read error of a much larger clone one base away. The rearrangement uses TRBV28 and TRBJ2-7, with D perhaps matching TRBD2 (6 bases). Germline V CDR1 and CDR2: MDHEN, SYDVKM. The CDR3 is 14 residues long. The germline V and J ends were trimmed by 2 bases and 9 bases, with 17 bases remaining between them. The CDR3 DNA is TGTGCCAGCAGTTTAAGGGGACTTCTACGACGGCAGTACTTC. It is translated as CASSLRGLLRRQYF.

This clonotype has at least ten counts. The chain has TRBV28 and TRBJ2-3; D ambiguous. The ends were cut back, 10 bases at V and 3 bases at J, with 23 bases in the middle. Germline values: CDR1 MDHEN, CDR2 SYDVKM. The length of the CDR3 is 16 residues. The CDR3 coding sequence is TGTGCCACCCTGCTTCCAGGTGCTGGGCCTACAGATACGCAGTATTTT. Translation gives CATLLPGAGPTDTQYF.

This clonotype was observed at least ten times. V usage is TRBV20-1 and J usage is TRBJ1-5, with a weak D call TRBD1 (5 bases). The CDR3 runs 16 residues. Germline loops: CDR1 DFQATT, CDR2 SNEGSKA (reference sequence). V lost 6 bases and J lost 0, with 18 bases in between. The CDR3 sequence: CSASPQVRGSNQPQHF. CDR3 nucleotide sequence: TGCAGTGCGAGTCCACAGGTCCGAGGTAGCAATCAGCCCCAGCATTTT.

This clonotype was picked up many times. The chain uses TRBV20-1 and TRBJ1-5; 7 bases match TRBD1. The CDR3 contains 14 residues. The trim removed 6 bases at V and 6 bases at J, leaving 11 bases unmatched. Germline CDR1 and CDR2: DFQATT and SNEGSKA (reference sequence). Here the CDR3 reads CSAKLDRVAQPQHF. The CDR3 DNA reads TGCAGTGCGAAATTAGACAGGGTAGCTCAGCCCCAGCATTTT.

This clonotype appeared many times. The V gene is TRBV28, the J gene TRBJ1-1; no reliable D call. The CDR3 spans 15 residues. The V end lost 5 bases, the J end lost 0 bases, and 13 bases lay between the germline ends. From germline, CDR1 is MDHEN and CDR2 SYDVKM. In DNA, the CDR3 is TGTGCCAGCAGTCCCACCGACCGAATGAACACTGAAGCTTTCTTT. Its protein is CASSPTDRMNTEAFF.

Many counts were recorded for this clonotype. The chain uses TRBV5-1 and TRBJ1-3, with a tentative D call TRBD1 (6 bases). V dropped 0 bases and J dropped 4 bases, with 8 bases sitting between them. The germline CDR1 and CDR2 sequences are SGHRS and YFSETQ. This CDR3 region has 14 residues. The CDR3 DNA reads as TGCGCCAGCAGCTTGGGACAGGACGGAAACACCATATATTTT. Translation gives CASSLGQDGNTIYF.

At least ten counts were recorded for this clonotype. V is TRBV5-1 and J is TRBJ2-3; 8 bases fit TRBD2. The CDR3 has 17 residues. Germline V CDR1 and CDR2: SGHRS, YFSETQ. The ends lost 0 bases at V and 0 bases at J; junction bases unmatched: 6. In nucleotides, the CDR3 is TGCGCCAGCAGCTTGGGTTCCAGCGGGGGTAGCACAGATACGCAGTATTTT. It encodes CASSLGSSGGSTDTQYF.

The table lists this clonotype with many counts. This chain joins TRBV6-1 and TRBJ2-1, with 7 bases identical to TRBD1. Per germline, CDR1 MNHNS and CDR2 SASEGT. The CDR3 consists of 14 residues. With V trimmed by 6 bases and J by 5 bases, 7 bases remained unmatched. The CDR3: CASRETGSHNEQFF. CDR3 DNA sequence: TGTGCCAGCAGAGAGACAGGGAGCCACAATGAGCAGTTCTTC.

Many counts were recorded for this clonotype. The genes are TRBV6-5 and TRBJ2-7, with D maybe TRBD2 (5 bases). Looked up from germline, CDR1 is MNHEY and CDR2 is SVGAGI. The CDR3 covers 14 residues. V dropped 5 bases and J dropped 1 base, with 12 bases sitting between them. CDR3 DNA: TGTGCCAGCAGTCCGACCTGGGAGTCCTACGAGCAGTACTTC. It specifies CASSPTWESYEQYF.

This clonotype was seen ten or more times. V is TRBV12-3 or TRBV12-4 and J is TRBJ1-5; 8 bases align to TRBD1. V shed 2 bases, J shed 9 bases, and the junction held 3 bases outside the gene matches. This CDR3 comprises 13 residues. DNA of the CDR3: TGTGCCAGCAGTTTACAGGGGGCTGCGCCCCAGCATTTT. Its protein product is CASSLQGAAPQHF.

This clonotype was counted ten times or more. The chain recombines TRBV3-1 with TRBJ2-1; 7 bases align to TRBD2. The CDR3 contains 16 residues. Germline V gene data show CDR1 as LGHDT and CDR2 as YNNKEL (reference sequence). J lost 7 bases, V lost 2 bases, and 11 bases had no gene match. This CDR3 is CASSQFLADIGNEQFF. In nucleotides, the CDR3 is TGTGCCAGCAGCCAATTCCTAGCGGACATCGGAAATGAGCAGTTCTTC.

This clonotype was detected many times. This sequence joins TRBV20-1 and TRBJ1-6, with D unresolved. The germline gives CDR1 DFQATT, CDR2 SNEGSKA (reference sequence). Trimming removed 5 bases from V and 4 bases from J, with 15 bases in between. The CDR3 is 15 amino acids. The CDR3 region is CSAPPSLEYNSPLHF. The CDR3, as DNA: TGCAGTGCTCCGCCGTCTCTCGAGTATAATTCACCCCTCCACTTT.

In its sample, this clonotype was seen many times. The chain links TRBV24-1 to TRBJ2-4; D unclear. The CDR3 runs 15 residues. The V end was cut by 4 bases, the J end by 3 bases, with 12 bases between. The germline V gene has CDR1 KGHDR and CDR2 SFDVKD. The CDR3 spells CATSDGVWGKNIQYF. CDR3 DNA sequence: TGTGCCACCAGTGACGGAGTTTGGGGCAAAAACATTCAGTACTTC.

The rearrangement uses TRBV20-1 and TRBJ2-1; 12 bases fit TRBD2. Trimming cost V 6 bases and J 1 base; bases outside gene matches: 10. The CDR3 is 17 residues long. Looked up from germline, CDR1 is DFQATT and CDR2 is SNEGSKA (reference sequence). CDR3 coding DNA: TGCAGTGCGCCGACTAGCGGGAGAGGGGGGTCCTACAATGAGCAGTTCTTC. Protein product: CSAPTSGRGGSYNEQFF.

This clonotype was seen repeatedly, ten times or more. The CDR3 DNA sequence: TGCAGCGTGACTACCCTGGGGGACAGCCAAGAGACCCAGTACTTC. Protein: CSVTTLGDSQETQYF. J is TRBJ2-5 and V is TRBV29-1; 7 bases line up with TRBD1. Losses at the gene ends were 6 bases for V and 1 base for J; bases not matched to a gene: 11. The CDR3 extends over 15 amino acids. The germline V gene has CDR1 SQVTM and CDR2 ANQGSEA.

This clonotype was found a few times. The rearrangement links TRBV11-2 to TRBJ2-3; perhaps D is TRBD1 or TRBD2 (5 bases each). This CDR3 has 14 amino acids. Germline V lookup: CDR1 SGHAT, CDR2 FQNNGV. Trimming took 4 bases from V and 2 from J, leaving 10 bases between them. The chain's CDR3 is CASSYVGTTDTQYF. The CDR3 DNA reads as TGTGCCAGCAGCTATGTGGGGACCACAGATACGCAGTATTTT.

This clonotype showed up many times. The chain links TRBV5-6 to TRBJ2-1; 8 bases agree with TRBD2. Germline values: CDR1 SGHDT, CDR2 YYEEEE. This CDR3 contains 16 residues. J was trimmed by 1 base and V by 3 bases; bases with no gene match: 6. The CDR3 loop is CASSSRAGDSYNEQFF. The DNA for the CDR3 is TGTGCCAGCAGCTCCCGAGCGGGAGATTCCTACAATGAGCAGTTCTTC.

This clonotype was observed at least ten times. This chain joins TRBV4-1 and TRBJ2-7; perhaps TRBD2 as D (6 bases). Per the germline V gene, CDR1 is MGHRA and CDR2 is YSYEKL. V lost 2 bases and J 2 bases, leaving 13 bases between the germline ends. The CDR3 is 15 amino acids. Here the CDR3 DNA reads TGCGCCAGCAGCCAATTTGGGACTGGAACCTACGAGCAGTACTTC. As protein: CASSQFGTGTYEQYF.

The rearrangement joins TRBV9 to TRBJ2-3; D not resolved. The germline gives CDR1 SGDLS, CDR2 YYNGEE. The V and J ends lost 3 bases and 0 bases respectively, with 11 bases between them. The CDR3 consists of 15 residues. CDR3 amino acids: CASSAGDTSTDTQYF. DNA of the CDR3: TGTGCCAGCAGCGCCGGTGATACTAGCACAGATACGCAGTATTTT. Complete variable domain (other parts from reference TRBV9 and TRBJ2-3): DSGVTQTPKHLITATGQRVTLRCSPRSGDLSVYWYQQSLDQGLQFLIQYYNGEERAKGNILERFSAQQFPDLHSELNLSSLELGDSALYFCASSAGDTSTDTQYFGPGTRLTVL.

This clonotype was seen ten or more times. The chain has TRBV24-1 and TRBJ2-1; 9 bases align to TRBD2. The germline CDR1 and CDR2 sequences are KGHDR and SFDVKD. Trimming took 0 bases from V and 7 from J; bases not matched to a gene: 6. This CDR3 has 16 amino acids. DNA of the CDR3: TGTGCCACCAGTGATTTGAGGTTCGCGGGAGGGAATGAGCAGTTCTTC. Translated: CATSDLRFAGGNEQFF.

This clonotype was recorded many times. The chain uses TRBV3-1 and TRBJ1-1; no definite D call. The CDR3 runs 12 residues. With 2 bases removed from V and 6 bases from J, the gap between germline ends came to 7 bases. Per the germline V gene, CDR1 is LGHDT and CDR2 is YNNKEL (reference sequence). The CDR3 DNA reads TGTGCCAGCAGCCAACCGTCTTCTGAAGCTTTCTTT. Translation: CASSQPSSEAFF.

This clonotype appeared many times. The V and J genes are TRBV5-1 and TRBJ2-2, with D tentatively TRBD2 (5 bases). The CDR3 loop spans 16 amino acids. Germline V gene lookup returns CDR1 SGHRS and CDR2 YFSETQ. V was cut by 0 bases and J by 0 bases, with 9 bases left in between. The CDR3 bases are TGCGCCAGCAGCTTGGCGGGGATACCGAACACCGGGGAGCTGTTTTTT. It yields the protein CASSLAGIPNTGELFF. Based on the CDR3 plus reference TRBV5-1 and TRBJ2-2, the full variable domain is KAGVTQTPRYLIKTRGQQVTLSCSPISGHRSVSWYQQTPGQGLQFLFEYFSETQRNKGNFPGRFSGRQFSNSRSEMNVSTLELGDSALYLCASSLAGIPNTGELFFGEGSRLTVL.

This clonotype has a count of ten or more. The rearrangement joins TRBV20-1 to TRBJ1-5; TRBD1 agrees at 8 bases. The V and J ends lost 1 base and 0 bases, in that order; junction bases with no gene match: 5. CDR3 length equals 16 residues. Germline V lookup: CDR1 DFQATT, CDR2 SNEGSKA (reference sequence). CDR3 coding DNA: TGCAGTGCTAGAGCGGACAGGGCCTATAGCAATCAGCCCCAGCATTTT. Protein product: CSARADRAYSNQPQHF.

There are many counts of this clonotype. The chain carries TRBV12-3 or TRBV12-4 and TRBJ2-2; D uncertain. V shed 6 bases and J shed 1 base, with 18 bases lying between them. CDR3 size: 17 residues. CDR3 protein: CASRLGIPRQNTGELFF. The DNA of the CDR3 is TGTGCCAGCAGGCTAGGGATCCCTAGACAGAACACCGGGGAGCTGTTTTTT.

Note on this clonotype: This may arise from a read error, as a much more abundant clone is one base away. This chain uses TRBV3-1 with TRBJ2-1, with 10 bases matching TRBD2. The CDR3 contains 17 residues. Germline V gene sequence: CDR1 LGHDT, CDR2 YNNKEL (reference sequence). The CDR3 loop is CACSQGASGSRRNEQFF. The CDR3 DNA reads TGTGCCTGCAGCCAAGGGGCTAGCGGGAGTAGGCGCAATGAGCAGTTCTTC.

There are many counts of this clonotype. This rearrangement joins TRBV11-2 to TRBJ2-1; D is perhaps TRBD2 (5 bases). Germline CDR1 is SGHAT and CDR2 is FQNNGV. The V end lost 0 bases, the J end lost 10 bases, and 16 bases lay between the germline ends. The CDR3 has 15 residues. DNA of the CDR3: TGTGCCAGCAGCTTAGATCTGTTGGGAGCACACGAGCAGTTCTTC. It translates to CASSLDLLGAHEQFF.

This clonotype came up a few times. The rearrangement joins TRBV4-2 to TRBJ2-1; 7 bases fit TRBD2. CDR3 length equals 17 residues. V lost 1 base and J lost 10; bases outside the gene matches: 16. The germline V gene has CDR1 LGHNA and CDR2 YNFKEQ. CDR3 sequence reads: CASSQVQSGAPPPEQFF. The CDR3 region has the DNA TGTGCCAGCAGCCAAGTACAGAGCGGGGCCCCCCCCCCGGAGCAGTTCTTC.

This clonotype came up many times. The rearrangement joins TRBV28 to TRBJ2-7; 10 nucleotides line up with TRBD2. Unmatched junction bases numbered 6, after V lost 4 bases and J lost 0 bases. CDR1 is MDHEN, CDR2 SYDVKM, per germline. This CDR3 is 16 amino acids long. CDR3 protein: CASSWTSGWSSYEQYF. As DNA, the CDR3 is TGTGCCAGCAGTTGGACTAGCGGTTGGAGCTCCTACGAGCAGTACTTC.